This T cell receptor (beta chain) originates from a study of T cell repertoires in cytomegalovirus infection. Study-wide context: CMV epitopes in the study were HLA-C-restricted (recently identified) and HLA-B-restricted (well studied). An indication of both CMV infection and matching HLA type came from public TCR beta signatures.

Germline V gene sequence: CDR1 SGHVS, CDR2 FNYEAQ. Germline trimming cut 5 bases from V and 9 bases from J; bases unmatched to any gene: 11. This CDR3 is built from 15 residues. Broader study findings: In two of eight donors, the top clonotype was HLA-C-restricted CMV-specific.

There are a few counts of this clonotype. The antigen remains unidentified. MiXCR, applied by TCRdb to the reads, yields one record per CDR3 protein. Among 900,000 to 950,000 distinct CDR3 sequences listed, around 32% were seen once. The chain uses TRBV7-6 and TRBJ2-1; the match to TRBD2 covers 9 bases. The sequence was collected from a human donor in good health (CMV status not recorded). Some clones in this sample may be carry-over from other donors' samples. Sample: cultured CD8+ T cells from PBMCs, taken from culture after CMV antigen stimulation. CDR3 DNA sequence: TGTGCCAGCAGCCTTCGGGGCGGGGGGGCCACTGAGCAGTTCTTC. Residues: CASSLRGGGATEQFF.